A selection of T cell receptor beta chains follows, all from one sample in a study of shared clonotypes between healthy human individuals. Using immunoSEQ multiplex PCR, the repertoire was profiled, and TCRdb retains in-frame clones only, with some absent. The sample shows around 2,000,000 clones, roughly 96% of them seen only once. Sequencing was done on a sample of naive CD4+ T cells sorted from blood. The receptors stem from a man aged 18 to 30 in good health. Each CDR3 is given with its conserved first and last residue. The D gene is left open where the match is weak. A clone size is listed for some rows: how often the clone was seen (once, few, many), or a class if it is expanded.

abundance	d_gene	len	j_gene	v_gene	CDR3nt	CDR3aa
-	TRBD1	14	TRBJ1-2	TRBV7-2	TGTGCCAGCATCCCGACAGGGGGAAACTATGGCTACACCTTC	CASIPTGGNYGYTF
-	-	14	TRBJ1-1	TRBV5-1	TGCGCCAGCAGCTTGGGGCCGGTGGACACTGAAGCTTTCTTT	CASSLGPVDTEAFF
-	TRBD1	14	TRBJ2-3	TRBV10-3	TGTGCCATTAAGAAGACAGGGATCGCAGATACGCAGTATTTT	CAIKKTGIADTQYF
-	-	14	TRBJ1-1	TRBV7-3	TGTGCCAGCAGCTTAATGGCGGGGAACACTGAAGCTTTCTTT	CASSLMAGNTEAFF
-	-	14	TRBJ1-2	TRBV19	TGTGCCAGTCGGGGAGGGGGAAGCGGCTATGGCTACACCTTC	CASRGGGSGYGYTF
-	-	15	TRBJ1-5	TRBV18	TGTGCCAGCTCACCAGAGGCAGGGGAGTGGCAGCCCCAGCATTTT	CASSPEAGEWQPQHF
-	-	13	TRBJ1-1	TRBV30	TGTGCCTGGAGTGTTGGGGGCGACACTGAAGCTTTCTTT	CAWSVGGDTEAFF
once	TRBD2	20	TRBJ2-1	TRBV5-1	TGCGCCAGCAGCTCCATCGTTGGGACTAGCGGGATCAGCTCCTACAATGAGCAGTTCTTC	CASSSIVGTSGISSYNEQFF
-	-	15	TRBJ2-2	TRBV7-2	TGTGCCAGCAGCCCTCGACAGCCGAACACCGGGGAGCTGTTTTTT	CASSPRQPNTGELFF
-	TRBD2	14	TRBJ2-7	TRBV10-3	TGTGCCACTTCAACTAGCGGGGGGCCCTACGAGCAGTACTTC	CATSTSGGPYEQYF
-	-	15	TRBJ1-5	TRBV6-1	TGTGCCAGCAGTTGGGGGGAACTGGGCAATCAGCCCCAGCATTTT	CASSWGELGNQPQHF
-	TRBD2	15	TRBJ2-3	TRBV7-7	TGTGCTAGCAGCTTAACTAGCGGAAGCACAGATACGCAGTATTTT	CASSLTSGSTDTQYF
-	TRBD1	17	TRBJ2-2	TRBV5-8	TGTGCCAGCAGCTCCCGGGACAGGGCCCCGAACACCGGGGAGCTGTTTTTT	CASSSRDRAPNTGELFF
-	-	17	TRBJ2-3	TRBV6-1	TGTGCCAGCAGTGAAAAGTTGGGCGGCGGCCTAGCGGATACGCAGTATTTT	CASSEKLGGGLADTQYF
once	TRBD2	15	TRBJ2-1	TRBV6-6	TGTGCCAGCGGTGGGGCTAGCGGGAGTGGGAATGAGCAGTTCTTC	CASGGASGSGNEQFF
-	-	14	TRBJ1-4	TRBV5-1	TGCGCCAGCAGCTTGGAGGGCCCTAATGAAAAACTGTTTTTT	CASSLEGPNEKLFF
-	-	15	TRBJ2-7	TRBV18	TGTGCCAGCTCACCACCGGCGGGAAAGAACAACGAGCAGTACTTC	CASSPPAGKNNEQYF
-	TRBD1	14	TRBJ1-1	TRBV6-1	TGTGCCAGCAGTACCGCCGGACAGGGGGCGGAAGCTTTCTTT	CASSTAGQGAEAFF
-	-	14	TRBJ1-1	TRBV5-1	TGCGCCAGCAGCTTAAACCAGGGTAACACTGAAGCTTTCTTT	CASSLNQGNTEAFF
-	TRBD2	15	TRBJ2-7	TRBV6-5	TGTGCCAGCAGTCGCGGGACTAGCGGGAGCCAGGAGCAGTACTTC	CASSRGTSGSQEQYF
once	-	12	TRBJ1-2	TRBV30	TGTGCCTGTACGACGGACTTCTATGGCTACACCTTC	CACTTDFYGYTF
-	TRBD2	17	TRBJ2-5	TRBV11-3	TGTGCCAGCAGCCCGGGGACTAGCATACCATCTCAAGAGACCCAGTACTTC	CASSPGTSIPSQETQYF
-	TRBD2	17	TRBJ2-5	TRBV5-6	TGTGCCAGCAGCTCGCCCCACACAGCGGGGTACCAAGAGACCCAGTACTTC	CASSSPHTAGYQETQYF
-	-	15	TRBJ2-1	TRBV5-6	TGTGCCAGCAGCTTGCGAGGGAGCTCCTACAATGAGCAGTTCTTC	CASSLRGSSYNEQFF
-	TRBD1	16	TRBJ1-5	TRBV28	TGTGCCAGCAGTCCCCGGACAGGGGGTCGCAATCAGCCCCAGCATTTT	CASSPRTGGRNQPQHF
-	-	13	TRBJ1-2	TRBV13	TGTGCCAGCAGCCGGACTTACAACTATGGCTACACCTTC	CASSRTYNYGYTF
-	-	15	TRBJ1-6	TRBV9	TGTGCCAGCAGTTCTTATACAGGGTCTTATTCACCCCTCCACTTT	CASSSYTGSYSPLHF
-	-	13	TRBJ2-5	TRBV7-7	TGTGCTAGCACCGTAGGGGGATCAGAGACCCAGTACTTC	CASTVGGSETQYF
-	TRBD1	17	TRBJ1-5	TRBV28	TGTGCCAGCAGCTCAAAAAGGGGGCCTTTTAGCAATCAGCCCCAGCATTTT	CASSSKRGPFSNQPQHF
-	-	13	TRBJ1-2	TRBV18	TGTGCCAGCTCACCGTCGACAAACTATGGCTACACCTTC	CASSPSTNYGYTF
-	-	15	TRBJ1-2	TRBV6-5	TGTGCCAGCAGTTACACGACTCAAAGTCGCAATGGCTACACCTTC	CASSYTTQSRNGYTF
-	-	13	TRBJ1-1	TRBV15	TGTGCCACCAGCAGAGATGTCCGGAATGAAGCTTTCTTT	CATSRDVRNEAFF
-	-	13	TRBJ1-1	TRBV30	TGTGCCTGGATAGTTGGGTCGAACACTGAAGCTTTCTTT	CAWIVGSNTEAFF
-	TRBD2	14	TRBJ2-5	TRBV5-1	TGCGCCAGCAGCTCACTAGCGGTCCAAGAGACCCAGTACTTC	CASSSLAVQETQYF
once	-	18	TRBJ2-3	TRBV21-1	TGTGCCAGCAGCGAACCGGGAGGGCCGAAGCTTGGCACAGATACGCAGTATTTT	CASSEPGGPKLGTDTQYF
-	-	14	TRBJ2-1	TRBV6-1	TGTGCCAGCAGTGAAGAGACCCCCAAGGATGAGCAGTTCTTC	CASSEETPKDEQFF
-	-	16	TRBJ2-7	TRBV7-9	TGTGCCAGCAGCTTAGTAAAAGGAGCCCGTGGCGGAGAGCAGTACTTC	CASSLVKGARGGEQYF
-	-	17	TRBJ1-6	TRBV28	TGTGCCAGCAGTCTTCCCGGGACAAGTTCCTATAATTCACCCCTCCACTTT	CASSLPGTSSYNSPLHF
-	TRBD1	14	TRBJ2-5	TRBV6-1	TGTGCCAGCAGTGAGGGGGACAGCCAAGAGACCCAGTACTTC	CASSEGDSQETQYF
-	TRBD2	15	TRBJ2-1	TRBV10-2	TGCGCCAGCAGTGAGCCAGCGGGGGGGCCTTATGAGCAGTTCTTC	CASSEPAGGPYEQFF
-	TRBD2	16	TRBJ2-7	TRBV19	TGTGCCAGTAGTGTCCGGAATAGCGGGAGACCCTACGAGCAGTACTTC	CASSVRNSGRPYEQYF
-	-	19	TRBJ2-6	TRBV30	TGTGCCTGGAGTACGACGGGGGAATTTTCCATCTCTGGGGCCAACGTCCTGACTTTC	CAWSTTGEFSISGANVLTF
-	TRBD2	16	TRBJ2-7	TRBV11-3	TGTGCCAGCAGCTTAGTGGTAGGGGAGGGGACGAGGGAGCAGTACTTC	CASSLVVGEGTREQYF
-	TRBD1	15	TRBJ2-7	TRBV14	TGTGCCAGCAGCCAGCCCGGGACAGGTTCCTACGAGCAGTACTTC	CASSQPGTGSYEQYF
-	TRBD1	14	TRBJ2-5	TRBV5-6	TGTGCCAGCAGCTTGGGGACAGGGAGGGAGACCCAGTACTTC	CASSLGTGRETQYF
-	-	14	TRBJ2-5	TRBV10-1	TGCGCCAGCAGTGAGAGTCTGGGGCAAGAGACCCAGTACTTC	CASSESLGQETQYF
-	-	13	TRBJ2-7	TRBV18	TGTGCCAGCTCACCACCGGGGTCCTACGAGCAGTACTTC	CASSPPGSYEQYF
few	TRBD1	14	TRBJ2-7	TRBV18	TGTGCCAGCTCACCCGGGACAGGGACCTACGAGCAGTACTTC	CASSPGTGTYEQYF
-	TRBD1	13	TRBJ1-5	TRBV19	TGTGCCAGCAAAGACAGGGATCGTCAGCCCCAGCATTTT	CASKDRDRQPQHF